This T cell receptor (beta chain) was profiled in a study of T-cell memory formation after mild COVID-19. Looking at the study overall: TCR clusters mostly belonged to single donors. Study findings and constraints: Some responding clones appeared in pre-infection memory, suggesting cross-reactive memory joined.

After 5'RACE with constant-segment primers, TCR alpha and TCR beta cDNA libraries carrying sample barcodes and UMIs were obtained. From the 5' RACE reads, TCRdb called clonotypes with MiXCR, one entry per CDR3 protein. The sample has approximately 560,000 distinct CDR3 sequences; approximately 15% are singletons. The table lists this clonotype with a few counts. What it recognizes is unknown. This CDR3 region has 13 residues. V gave up 7 bases and J gave up 2 bases; unmatched junction bases: 7. CDR1 and CDR2 (germline): GTSNPN, SVGIG (reference sequence). Input material: PBMCs or a T cell subset sorted from them (not recorded which). This receptor was taken from an adult woman who had mild COVID-19 (a few samples of this study predate the infection). Cell type and time point are not known. The chain has TRBV30 and TRBJ1-1, with 7 bases that match TRBD1. For the CDR3, the DNA is TGTGCCTCGATGGGACAGCTAAACACTGAAGCTTTCTTT. It codes for CASMGQLNTEAFF.